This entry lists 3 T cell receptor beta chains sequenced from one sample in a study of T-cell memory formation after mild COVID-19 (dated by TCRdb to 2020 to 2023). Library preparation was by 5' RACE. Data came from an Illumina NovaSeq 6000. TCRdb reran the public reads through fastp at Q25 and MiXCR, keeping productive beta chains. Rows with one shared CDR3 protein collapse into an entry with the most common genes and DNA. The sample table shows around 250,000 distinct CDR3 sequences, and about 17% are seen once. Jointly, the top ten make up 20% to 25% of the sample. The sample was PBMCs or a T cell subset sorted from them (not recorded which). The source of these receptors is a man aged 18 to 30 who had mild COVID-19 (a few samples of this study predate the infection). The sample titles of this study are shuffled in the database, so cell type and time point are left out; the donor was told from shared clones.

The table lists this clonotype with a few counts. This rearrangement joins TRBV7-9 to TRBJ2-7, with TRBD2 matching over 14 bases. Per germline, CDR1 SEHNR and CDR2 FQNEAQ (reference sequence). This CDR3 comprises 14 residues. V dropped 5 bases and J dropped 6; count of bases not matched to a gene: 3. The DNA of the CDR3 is TGTGCCAGCAGCCCGGGACTAGCGGGGGCCGAGCAGTACTTC. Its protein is CASSPGLAGAEQYF.

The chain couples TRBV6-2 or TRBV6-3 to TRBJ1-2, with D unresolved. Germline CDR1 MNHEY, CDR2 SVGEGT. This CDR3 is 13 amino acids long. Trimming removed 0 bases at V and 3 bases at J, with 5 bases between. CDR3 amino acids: CASSYSSDYGYTF. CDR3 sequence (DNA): TGTGCCAGCAGTTACTCGTCAGACTATGGCTACACCTTC.

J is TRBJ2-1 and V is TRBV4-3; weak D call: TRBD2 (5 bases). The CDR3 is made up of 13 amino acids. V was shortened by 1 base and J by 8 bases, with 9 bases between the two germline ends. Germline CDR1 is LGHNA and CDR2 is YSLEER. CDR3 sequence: CASSQAPEDEQFF. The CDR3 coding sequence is TGCGCCAGCAGCCAAGCCCCGGAGGATGAGCAGTTCTTC.